A selection of T cell receptor beta chains follows, all from one sample in a study of T cell repertoires in cytomegalovirus infection. Each CDR3 protein is one row after TCRdb ran MiXCR on the reads. The profile covers fewer than 300,000 distinct CDR3 sequences, with roughly 24% appearing a single time and more than 11% taken by the ten largest. Sequenced: PBMCs. The receptors stem from a human donor in good health (CMV status not recorded). Some clones in this sample may be carry-over from other donors' samples. The conserved cysteine and the conserved F or W are not part of the CDR3 here.

v_call	j_call	cdr3_aa
TRBV6-5	TRBJ1-1	ASSYGPEAF
TRBV7-2	TRBJ2-1	ASSLLGAGGYNEQF
TRBV7-2	TRBJ1-1	ASSFDYRGEAF
TRBV7-8	TRBJ1-1	ASSLEFRGNTEAF
TRBV19	TRBJ1-1	ASKRDRNTEAF
TRBV6-6	TRBJ1-2	ASSYGFGPLDGYT
TRBV7-2	TRBJ1-2	AKPGAEAGGYT
TRBV2	TRBJ2-5	ASSERVQETQY
TRBV7-2	TRBJ2-2	ASSYPVTGELF
TRBV11-2	TRBJ2-2	ASSLAHRLAGISPNTGELF
TRBV4-3	TRBJ1-1	ASSQDWESGNTEAF
TRBV7-2	TRBJ2-2	ASRVGLGVTGELF
TRBV7-2	TRBJ2-7	ASSPSGTETYEQY
TRBV29-1	TRBJ1-1	SVTGGGTEAF
TRBV19	TRBJ1-1	ASLRGVSDVNTEAF
TRBV7-3	TRBJ1-1	ASSFDGGAGRTEAF
TRBV7-2	TRBJ2-3	AHERGGINTDTQY
TRBV29-1	TRBJ1-5	SVEIAGLGQPQH
TRBV11-2	TRBJ2-7	ASSLAGGGTYEQY
TRBV7-2	TRBJ2-1	ASSPGTSGAWGEQF
TRBV7-8	TRBJ2-6	ASSPVSGANVLT
TRBV10-1	TRBJ2-1	ASSEWQGGNEQF
TRBV7-6	TRBJ2-1	ASTSGPFYNEQF
TRBV7-8	TRBJ2-7	ASSRTDDTYEQY
TRBV7-6	TRBJ2-7	ASSFGGEQY
TRBV7-2	TRBJ2-7	ASSLGLREGLEQY
TRBV12-3/TRBV12-4	TRBJ2-2	ASSERPGAGELF
TRBV19	TRBJ2-2	ASIGGPHNTGELF
TRBV2	TRBJ1-4	ASSPPGLWNEKLF
TRBV5-6	TRBJ2-5	ASSGGRQGQQETQY
TRBV11-2	TRBJ1-4	ASSRGSYEKLF
TRBV19	TRBJ2-1	ASRPTGDFSYNEQF
TRBV15	TRBJ1-5	ATSRRWGDRGH
TRBV24-1	TRBJ2-4	ATSDAGFSKNIQY
TRBV19	TRBJ1-1	ASSVKGPMNTEAF
TRBV29-1	TRBJ2-3	SGGGSTDTQY
TRBV7-2	TRBJ1-1	ASSRSGAETEAF
TRBV7-2	TRBJ2-5	ASSSRTSGTGSQETQY
TRBV6-1	TRBJ1-1	ASSPGQGVTEAF
TRBV7-3	TRBJ2-7	ASSLTGVSYEQY
TRBV4-1	TRBJ1-2	ASSQATGSYGYT
TRBV20-1	TRBJ1-2	SASGYT
TRBV27	TRBJ1-2	ASSSWGQGVTNYGYT
TRBV5-1	TRBJ1-6	ASSLTAGNNSPLH
TRBV29-1	TRBJ1-4	SVGGAVGEKLF
TRBV6-5	TRBJ2-7	ASSYSPSGIGEQY
TRBV3-1	TRBJ1-6	ASSQPRTGSNSPLH
TRBV25-1	TRBJ2-1	ASSDGRGTNEQF
TRBV12-3/TRBV12-4	TRBJ2-2	ASSPEGAEDTGELF
TRBV7-2	TRBJ2-7	ASSLVFREKY
TRBV29-1	TRBJ1-1	SESTGGTEAF
TRBV25-1	TRBJ1-4	ASSEFAGLGEKLF
TRBV6-2/TRBV6-3	TRBJ1-3	ASSGTGFSGNTIY
TRBV7-8	TRBJ2-1	ASRQMRGEQF
TRBV7-2	TRBJ2-1	ASSEVNNEQF
TRBV20-1	TRBJ1-2	SARGQLNYGYT
TRBV7-9	TRBJ2-7	ASSLAGTGSSYEQY
TRBV19	TRBJ2-3	ASLDPGGTTDTQY
TRBV28	TRBJ1-2	ASTLGGQLGYT
TRBV27	TRBJ2-3	ASSPIATSTDTQY